A selection of T cell receptor beta chains follows, all from one sample in a study of blood T cell repertoires in COVID-19. Data came from immunoSEQ multiplex PCR; TCRdb stores just in-frame clones and leaves some out. The table lists roughly 190,000 clones, roughly 79% of them singletons, with more than 9.5% in the top ten. Material for sequencing was peripheral blood. The receptors originated from a woman between 35 and 50 years old with COVID-19, enrolled during active disease. CDR3s include the opening cysteine and the closing phenylalanine or tryptophan. The order of the fields is V gene, clone size, J gene, CDR3 length, D gene, CDR3 DNA, CDR3 protein. D genes are given only for firm matches. Clone size is stated in some rows and not others, as once, few, many or a class when expanded.

v_call: TRBV5-1; clone_size: NA; j_call: TRBJ2-3; cdr3_length: 14; d_call: NA; cdr3_nt: TGCGCCAGCAGCTTGGCATCAGGGTTTGATACGCAGTATTTT; cdr3_aa: CASSLASGFDTQYF
v_call: TRBV6-5; clone_size: few; j_call: TRBJ1-6; cdr3_length: 13; d_call: NA; cdr3_nt: TGTGCCAGCAGCCTGACATGGAATTCACCCCTCCACTTT; cdr3_aa: CASSLTWNSPLHF
v_call: TRBV2; clone_size: NA; j_call: TRBJ1-5; cdr3_length: 15; d_call: NA; cdr3_nt: TGTGCCAGCAGAAGTGGCAGTGGAGACAATCAGCCCCAGCATTTT; cdr3_aa: CASRSGSGDNQPQHF
v_call: TRBV5-5; clone_size: NA; j_call: TRBJ1-4; cdr3_length: 16; d_call: NA; cdr3_nt: TGTGCCAGCAGCTCTCCCCAGACAGGTCTCGGGGAAAAACTGTTTTTT; cdr3_aa: CASSSPQTGLGEKLFF
v_call: TRBV9; clone_size: NA; j_call: TRBJ1-1; cdr3_length: 16; d_call: NA; cdr3_nt: TGTGCCAGCAGCGTAGGTGCGGTACGGGTTAACACTGAAGCTTTCTTT; cdr3_aa: CASSVGAVRVNTEAFF
v_call: TRBV28; clone_size: NA; j_call: TRBJ2-3; cdr3_length: 13; d_call: TRBD1; cdr3_nt: TGTGCCAGCAGCAGGACAGGCCTGATGGCGCAGTATTTT; cdr3_aa: CASSRTGLMAQYF
v_call: TRBV11-2; clone_size: NA; j_call: TRBJ2-1; cdr3_length: 16; d_call: NA; cdr3_nt: TGTGCCAGCAGGCACGTTCAGAGCGGAGGCTACAATGAGCAGTTCTTC; cdr3_aa: CASRHVQSGGYNEQFF
v_call: TRBV7-9; clone_size: NA; j_call: TRBJ1-3; cdr3_length: 17; d_call: NA; cdr3_nt: TGTGCCAGCAGCTTAGTGAGAGGGGGAAGCTCTGGAAACACCATATATTTT; cdr3_aa: CASSLVRGGSSGNTIYF
v_call: TRBV27; clone_size: NA; j_call: TRBJ1-4; cdr3_length: 15; d_call: TRBD1; cdr3_nt: TGTGCCAGCAGTCCAACAGGGGTAGCTAATGAAAAACTGTTTTTT; cdr3_aa: CASSPTGVANEKLFF
v_call: TRBV29-1; clone_size: NA; j_call: TRBJ1-3; cdr3_length: 14; d_call: NA; cdr3_nt: TGCAGCGTTGGGGGGGTCGACTCTGGAAACACCATATATTTT; cdr3_aa: CSVGGVDSGNTIYF
v_call: TRBV12-2; clone_size: NA; j_call: TRBJ1-1; cdr3_length: 16; d_call: NA; cdr3_nt: TGTGCAAGTCGCTTTCGGAAGGGGGGGAAGCACACTGAAGCTTTCTTT; cdr3_aa: CASRFRKGGKHTEAFF
v_call: TRBV3-1/TRBV3-2; clone_size: NA; j_call: TRBJ2-3; cdr3_length: 12; d_call: NA; cdr3_nt: TGTGCCAGCAGCCAAGATTCTGATACGCAGTATTTT; cdr3_aa: CASSQDSDTQYF
v_call: TRBV10-2; clone_size: NA; j_call: TRBJ2-7; cdr3_length: 13; d_call: NA; cdr3_nt: TGCGCCAGCCTCGGGGGTAGCTCCTACGAGCAGTACTTC; cdr3_aa: CASLGGSSYEQYF
v_call: TRBV7-2; clone_size: NA; j_call: TRBJ2-3; cdr3_length: 15; d_call: NA; cdr3_nt: TGTGCCAGCAGCGACGACAGTAGTCTCACAGATACGCAGTATTTT; cdr3_aa: CASSDDSSLTDTQYF
v_call: TRBV19; clone_size: once; j_call: TRBJ1-5; cdr3_length: 15; d_call: NA; cdr3_nt: TGTGCCAGTAGTAAGTCCCAGGTGATCAATCAGCCCCAGCATTTT; cdr3_aa: CASSKSQVINQPQHF
v_call: TRBV14; clone_size: NA; j_call: TRBJ1-2; cdr3_length: 18; d_call: NA; cdr3_nt: TGTGCCAGCAGCCAAGAGGTACCTAACAGGGCCCTCGACTATGGCTACACCTTC; cdr3_aa: CASSQEVPNRALDYGYTF
v_call: TRBV5-1; clone_size: NA; j_call: TRBJ1-5; cdr3_length: 14; d_call: TRBD1; cdr3_nt: TGCGCCAGCAGCCCGACAGGGAGGTATCAGCCCCAGCATTTT; cdr3_aa: CASSPTGRYQPQHF
v_call: TRBV7-9; clone_size: NA; j_call: TRBJ2-1; cdr3_length: 16; d_call: TRBD2; cdr3_nt: TGTGCCAGCAGCTTAGGAGTAGCGGGAGCATTGGATGAGCAGTTCTTC; cdr3_aa: CASSLGVAGALDEQFF
v_call: TRBV10-1; clone_size: NA; j_call: TRBJ2-2; cdr3_length: 14; d_call: NA; cdr3_nt: TGCGCCAGCAGTGCTAGGACTGGCACCGGGGAGCTGTTTTTT; cdr3_aa: CASSARTGTGELFF
v_call: TRBV7-3; clone_size: few; j_call: TRBJ2-3; cdr3_length: 15; d_call: NA; cdr3_nt: TGTGCCAGCAGCGTTAGCGGAGCGGGCACAGATACGCAGTATTTT; cdr3_aa: CASSVSGAGTDTQYF
v_call: TRBV5-1; clone_size: NA; j_call: TRBJ2-5; cdr3_length: 15; d_call: TRBD2; cdr3_nt: TGCGCCAGCAGTACAACTAGCGGGAGGCTAGAGACCCAGTACTTC; cdr3_aa: CASSTTSGRLETQYF
v_call: TRBV11-3; clone_size: NA; j_call: TRBJ2-2; cdr3_length: 17; d_call: TRBD2; cdr3_nt: TGTGCCAGCAGCCCACGGATGCTTGGGGGGGACACCGGGGAGCTGTTTTTT; cdr3_aa: CASSPRMLGGDTGELFF
v_call: TRBV7-2; clone_size: once; j_call: TRBJ1-1; cdr3_length: 13; d_call: NA; cdr3_nt: TGTGCCAGCAGCTTAGTAGGACATTCTGAAGCTTTCTTT; cdr3_aa: CASSLVGHSEAFF
v_call: TRBV9; clone_size: NA; j_call: TRBJ2-5; cdr3_length: 16; d_call: TRBD2; cdr3_nt: TGTGCCAGCAGCGCGCTGGGGACTAGCGGGAGAGAGACCCAGTACTTC; cdr3_aa: CASSALGTSGRETQYF
v_call: TRBV5-8; clone_size: NA; j_call: TRBJ2-5; cdr3_length: 16; d_call: NA; cdr3_nt: TGTGCCAGCAGCCCCTCCAGCGGTCCGGCCCGTAGGGCCCAGTACTTC; cdr3_aa: CASSPSSGPARRAQYF
v_call: TRBV10-3; clone_size: NA; j_call: TRBJ1-2; cdr3_length: 13; d_call: NA; cdr3_nt: TGTGCCATCAGTATGGGCCTTAACTATGGCTACACCTTC; cdr3_aa: CAISMGLNYGYTF
v_call: TRBV6-5; clone_size: NA; j_call: TRBJ2-2; cdr3_length: 14; d_call: NA; cdr3_nt: TGTGCCAGCACTGGACAGCCCAACACCGGGGAGCTGTTTTTT; cdr3_aa: CASTGQPNTGELFF
v_call: TRBV28; clone_size: NA; j_call: TRBJ2-2; cdr3_length: 14; d_call: TRBD2; cdr3_nt: TGTGCCAGCTCCGCGGGAGACCACACCGGGGAGCTGTTTTTT; cdr3_aa: CASSAGDHTGELFF
v_call: TRBV30; clone_size: NA; j_call: TRBJ1-5; cdr3_length: 13; d_call: NA; cdr3_nt: TGTGCCTGGAATGGACAGAGCAATCAGCCCCAGCATTTT; cdr3_aa: CAWNGQSNQPQHF
v_call: TRBV6-5; clone_size: NA; j_call: TRBJ1-2; cdr3_length: 13; d_call: NA; cdr3_nt: TGTGCCAGCAGCGAGACAGGCGCCTATGGCTACACCTTC; cdr3_aa: CASSETGAYGYTF
v_call: TRBV3-1/TRBV3-2; clone_size: NA; j_call: TRBJ1-1; cdr3_length: 11; d_call: NA; cdr3_nt: TGTGCCAGCAGCCAGAGACAAGAAGCTTTCTTT; cdr3_aa: CASSQRQEAFF
v_call: TRBV20-1; clone_size: NA; j_call: TRBJ2-7; cdr3_length: 11; d_call: NA; cdr3_nt: TGCAGTGCTAGTTTTACTTTTGAGCAGTACTTC; cdr3_aa: CSASFTFEQYF
v_call: TRBV28; clone_size: NA; j_call: TRBJ2-7; cdr3_length: 17; d_call: TRBD2; cdr3_nt: TGTGCCAGCAGCGCGACTCGGCGGGGACTAGCGGGAGTCGAGCAGTACTTC; cdr3_aa: CASSATRRGLAGVEQYF
v_call: TRBV20-1; clone_size: NA; j_call: TRBJ1-2; cdr3_length: 11; d_call: TRBD1; cdr3_nt: TGCAGTGCTAGCTCACAGGGGACCCACACCTTC; cdr3_aa: CSASSQGTHTF
v_call: TRBV5-4; clone_size: NA; j_call: TRBJ1-1; cdr3_length: 15; d_call: NA; cdr3_nt: TGTGCCAGCAGCTCCACGACCTCAGGGGTCCCCTCTGCTTTCTTT; cdr3_aa: CASSSTTSGVPSAFF
v_call: TRBV5-4; clone_size: NA; j_call: TRBJ2-1; cdr3_length: 16; d_call: TRBD2; cdr3_nt: TGTGCCAGCAGCTTGGCCGCGGCTAGCGGGACTCCGGGGCAGTTCTTC; cdr3_aa: CASSLAAASGTPGQFF
v_call: TRBV7-3; clone_size: many; j_call: TRBJ2-4; cdr3_length: 12; d_call: TRBD2; cdr3_nt: TGTGCCAGCAGCCAGCGGGGTGGCATTCAGTACTTC; cdr3_aa: CASSQRGGIQYF
v_call: TRBV6-5; clone_size: NA; j_call: TRBJ2-1; cdr3_length: 13; d_call: NA; cdr3_nt: TGTGCCAGCACTTCCGGGACTCACAATGAGCAGTTCTTC; cdr3_aa: CASTSGTHNEQFF
v_call: TRBV9; clone_size: NA; j_call: TRBJ2-2; cdr3_length: 16; d_call: TRBD2; cdr3_nt: TGTGCCAGCGCTAAGGGACTAGCGGGAGACACCGGGGAGCTGTTTTTT; cdr3_aa: CASAKGLAGDTGELFF
v_call: TRBV28; clone_size: NA; j_call: TRBJ1-2; cdr3_length: 15; d_call: TRBD1; cdr3_nt: TGTGCCAGCAGACTCCCGGGACAGACCCTCTATGGCTACACCTTC; cdr3_aa: CASRLPGQTLYGYTF
v_call: TRBV29-1; clone_size: once; j_call: TRBJ2-7; cdr3_length: 14; d_call: TRBD2; cdr3_nt: TGCAGCGTTGGGCTAGCGGGAGGGAAATACGAGCAGTACTTC; cdr3_aa: CSVGLAGGKYEQYF
v_call: TRBV15; clone_size: NA; j_call: TRBJ1-2; cdr3_length: 14; d_call: NA; cdr3_nt: TGTGCCACCAGCAGGGACATTGCCGCCTATGGCTACACCTTC; cdr3_aa: CATSRDIAAYGYTF
v_call: TRBV7-9; clone_size: NA; j_call: TRBJ1-2; cdr3_length: 11; d_call: NA; cdr3_nt: TGTGCCAGCAGCTTAGAAATCTCTTCCACCTTC; cdr3_aa: CASSLEISSTF
v_call: TRBV12-5; clone_size: NA; j_call: TRBJ2-5; cdr3_length: 13; d_call: NA; cdr3_nt: TGTGCTAGTGGTTTGGGGGGCTTTGAGACCCAGTACTTC; cdr3_aa: CASGLGGFETQYF
v_call: TRBV5-4; clone_size: NA; j_call: TRBJ2-1; cdr3_length: 16; d_call: TRBD2; cdr3_nt: TGTGCCAGCAGCTTCACGGCTAGCGGGGGTTACAATGAGCAGTTCTTC; cdr3_aa: CASSFTASGGYNEQFF
v_call: TRBV5-1; clone_size: NA; j_call: TRBJ2-3; cdr3_length: 16; d_call: NA; cdr3_nt: TGCGCCAGCAGCGAAAGACTAGATTTTATGGCAGATACGCAGTATTTT; cdr3_aa: CASSERLDFMADTQYF
v_call: TRBV18; clone_size: once; j_call: TRBJ1-1; cdr3_length: 15; d_call: TRBD1; cdr3_nt: TGTGCCAGCTCACCCGGACAGGTGGGGTACACTGAAGCTTTCTTT; cdr3_aa: CASSPGQVGYTEAFF
v_call: TRBV1; clone_size: NA; j_call: TRBJ2-2; cdr3_length: 16; d_call: NA; cdr3_nt: TGCACCAGCAGGTGGACTAGCGGGAGGTTCACCGGGGAGCTGTTTTTT; cdr3_aa: CTSRWTSGRFTGELFF
v_call: TRBV19; clone_size: NA; j_call: TRBJ1-1; cdr3_length: 14; d_call: TRBD1; cdr3_nt: TGTGCCAGTAGTATAGATCCGGACAGGGCGGAGGCTTTCTTT; cdr3_aa: CASSIDPDRAEAFF
v_call: TRBV29-1; clone_size: NA; j_call: TRBJ2-1; cdr3_length: 14; d_call: TRBD2; cdr3_nt: TGCAGCGTCTGGGGCGGGAGGGCCACCGAACAGCAGTTCTTC; cdr3_aa: CSVWGGRATEQQFF
v_call: TRBV18; clone_size: NA; j_call: TRBJ1-1; cdr3_length: 17; d_call: NA; cdr3_nt: TGTGCCAGCTCACCGAGTCGGGACACCTTACTAGGGACTGAAGCTTTCTTT; cdr3_aa: CASSPSRDTLLGTEAFF
v_call: TRBV12-3/TRBV12-4; clone_size: few; j_call: TRBJ2-5; cdr3_length: 13; d_call: NA; cdr3_nt: TGTGCCAGCAGACGCGCCGCGCAAGAGACCCAGTACTTC; cdr3_aa: CASRRAAQETQYF
v_call: TRBV14; clone_size: NA; j_call: TRBJ2-2; cdr3_length: 16; d_call: NA; cdr3_nt: TGTGCCAGCAGCCATTTTGGGGAGGAAAGCACCGGGGAGCTGTTTTTT; cdr3_aa: CASSHFGEESTGELFF
v_call: TRBV21-1; clone_size: once; j_call: TRBJ2-7; cdr3_length: 17; d_call: NA; cdr3_nt: TGTGCCAGCAGCAAAAATGGGCGCGGGATGCCAACCTACGAGCAGTACTTC; cdr3_aa: CASSKNGRGMPTYEQYF
v_call: TRBV9; clone_size: NA; j_call: TRBJ2-2; cdr3_length: 17; d_call: TRBD2; cdr3_nt: TGTGCCAGCAGCTACCCGCGGGGGTTATCGAACACCGGGGAGCTGTTTTTT; cdr3_aa: CASSYPRGLSNTGELFF
v_call: TRBV5-1; clone_size: NA; j_call: TRBJ2-3; cdr3_length: 17; d_call: TRBD2; cdr3_nt: TGCGCCAGCAGCTCGGGACTAGCGGGAGGGAGCACAGATACGCAGTATTTT; cdr3_aa: CASSSGLAGGSTDTQYF
v_call: TRBV2; clone_size: NA; j_call: TRBJ2-2; cdr3_length: 13; d_call: NA; cdr3_nt: TGTGCCAGCAGCGGGGTAGGAGGCGGGGAGCTGTTTTTT; cdr3_aa: CASSGVGGGELFF
v_call: TRBV27; clone_size: NA; j_call: TRBJ2-5; cdr3_length: 14; d_call: TRBD2; cdr3_nt: TGTGCCAGCAGTTCTAGCGGGCTAGTGGAGACCCAGTACTTC; cdr3_aa: CASSSSGLVETQYF
v_call: TRBV10-3; clone_size: once; j_call: TRBJ2-2; cdr3_length: 14; d_call: NA; cdr3_nt: TGTGCCATCAGTGCAACAGGGACGGCCGGGGAGCTGTTTTTT; cdr3_aa: CAISATGTAGELFF